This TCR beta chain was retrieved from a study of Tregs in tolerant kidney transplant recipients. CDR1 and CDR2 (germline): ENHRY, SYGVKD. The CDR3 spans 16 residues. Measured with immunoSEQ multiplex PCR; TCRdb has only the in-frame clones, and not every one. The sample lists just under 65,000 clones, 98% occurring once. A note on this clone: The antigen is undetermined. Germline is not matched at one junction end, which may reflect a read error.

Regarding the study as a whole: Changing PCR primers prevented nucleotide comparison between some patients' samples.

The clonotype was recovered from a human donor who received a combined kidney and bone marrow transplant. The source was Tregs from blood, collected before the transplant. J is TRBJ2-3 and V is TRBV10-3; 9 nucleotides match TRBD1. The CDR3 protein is CAINEGDRAGTDTQYF. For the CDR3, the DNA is TGTGCCATCAATGAGGGGGACAGGGCTGGCACAGATACGCAGTATTTT.